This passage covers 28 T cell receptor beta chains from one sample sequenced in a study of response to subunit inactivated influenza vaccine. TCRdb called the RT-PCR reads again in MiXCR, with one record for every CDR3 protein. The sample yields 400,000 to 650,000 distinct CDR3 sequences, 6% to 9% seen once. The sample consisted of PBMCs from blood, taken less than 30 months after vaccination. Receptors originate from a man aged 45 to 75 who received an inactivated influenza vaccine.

The CDR3 nucleotides are TGCAGTGGGGGGAGAGAGAATAGCAATCAGCCCCAGCATTTT. Residues: CSGGRENSNQPQHF. V is TRBV20-1 and J is TRBJ1-5, with D maybe TRBD1 (5 bases). Looked up from germline, CDR1 is DFQATT and CDR2 is SNEGSKA (reference sequence). The V end lost 7 bases, the J end lost 0 bases, and 13 bases lay between the germline ends. The CDR3 totals 14 residues.

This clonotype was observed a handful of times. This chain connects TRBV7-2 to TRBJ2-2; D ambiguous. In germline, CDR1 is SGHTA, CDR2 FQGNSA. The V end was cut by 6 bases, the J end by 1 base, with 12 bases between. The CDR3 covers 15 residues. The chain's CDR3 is CASSPKSGNTGELFF. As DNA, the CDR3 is TGTGCCAGCAGTCCTAAGTCGGGGAACACCGGGGAGCTGTTTTTT. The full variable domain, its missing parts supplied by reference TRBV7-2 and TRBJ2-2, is GAGVSQSPSNKVTEKGKDVELRCDPISGHTALYWYRQSLGQGLEFLIYFQGNSAPDKSGLPSDRFSAERTGGSVSTLTIQRTQQEDSAVYLCASSPKSGNTGELFFGEGSRLTVL.

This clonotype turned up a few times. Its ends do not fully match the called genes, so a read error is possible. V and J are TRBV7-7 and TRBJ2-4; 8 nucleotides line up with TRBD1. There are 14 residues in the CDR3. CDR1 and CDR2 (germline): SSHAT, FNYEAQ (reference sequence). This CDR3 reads CASSSDRGPTPAHF. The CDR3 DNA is TGTGCCAGCAGCTCTGACAGGGGTCCCACTCCTGCGCACTTC.

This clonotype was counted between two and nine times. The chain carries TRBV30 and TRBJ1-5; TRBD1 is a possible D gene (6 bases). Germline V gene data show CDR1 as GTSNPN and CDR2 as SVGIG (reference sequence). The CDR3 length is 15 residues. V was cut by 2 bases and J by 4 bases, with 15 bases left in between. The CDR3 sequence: CAWSWGGPGNQPQHF. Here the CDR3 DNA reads TGTGCCTGGAGTTGGGGGGGCCCAGGGAATCAGCCCCAGCATTTT.

As DNA, the CDR3 is TGTGCCAGCAGCTTAGTAGTGGGTCCCCAAGAGACCCAGTACTTC. Amino acid sequence: CASSLVVGPQETQYF. J is TRBJ2-5 and V is TRBV11-3, with D unresolved. Trimming left V 1 base short and J 1 base short, with 10 bases between. Germline V lookup: CDR1 SGHNT, CDR2 YENEEA. The CDR3 is made up of 15 amino acids.

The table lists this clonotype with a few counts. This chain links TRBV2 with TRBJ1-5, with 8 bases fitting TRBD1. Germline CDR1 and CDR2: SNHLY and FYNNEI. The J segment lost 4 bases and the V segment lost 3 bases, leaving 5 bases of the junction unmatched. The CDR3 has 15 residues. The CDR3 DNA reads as TGTGCCAGCAGTGACGGGACAGGACTGAATCAGCCCCAGCATTTT. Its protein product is CASSDGTGLNQPQHF.

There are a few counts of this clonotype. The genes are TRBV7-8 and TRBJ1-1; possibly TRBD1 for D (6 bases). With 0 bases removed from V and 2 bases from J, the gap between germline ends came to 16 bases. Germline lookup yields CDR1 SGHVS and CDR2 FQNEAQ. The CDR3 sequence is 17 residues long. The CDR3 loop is CASSLAQGSRGNTEAFF. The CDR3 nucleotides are TGTGCCAGCAGCTTAGCTCAGGGGTCAAGGGGAAACACTGAAGCTTTCTTT.

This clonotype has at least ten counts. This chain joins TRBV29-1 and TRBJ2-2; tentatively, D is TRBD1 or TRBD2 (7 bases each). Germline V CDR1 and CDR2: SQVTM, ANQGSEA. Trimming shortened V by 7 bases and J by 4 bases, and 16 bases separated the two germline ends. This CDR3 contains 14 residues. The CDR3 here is CSAGRGHGTGELFF. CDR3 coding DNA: TGCAGCGCTGGGAGGGGGCATGGCACCGGGGAGCTGTTTTTT.

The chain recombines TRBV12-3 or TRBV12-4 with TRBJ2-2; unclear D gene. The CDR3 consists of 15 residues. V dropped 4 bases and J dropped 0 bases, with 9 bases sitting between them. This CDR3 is CASSWRRTNTGELFF. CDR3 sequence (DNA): TGTGCCAGCAGTTGGCGTCGGACGAACACCGGGGAGCTGTTTTTT.

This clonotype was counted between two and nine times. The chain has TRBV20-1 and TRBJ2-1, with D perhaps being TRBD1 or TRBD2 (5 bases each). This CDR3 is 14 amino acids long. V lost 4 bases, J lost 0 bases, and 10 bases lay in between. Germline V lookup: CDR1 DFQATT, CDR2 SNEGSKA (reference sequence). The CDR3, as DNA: TGCAGTGCTACCCCCGGGACCTCCTACAATGAGCAGTTCTTC. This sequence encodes CSATPGTSYNEQFF.

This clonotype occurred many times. The CDR3 sequence is CASSIHTGELFF. CDR3 sequence (DNA): TGTGCCAGCAGCATACACACCGGGGAGCTGTTTTTT. This sequence joins TRBV7-6 and TRBJ2-2, with unresolved D. The germline V gene encodes CDR1 SGHVS and CDR2 FNYEAQ. This CDR3 has 12 residues. V was clipped by 5 bases and J by 3 bases, with 4 bases between them.

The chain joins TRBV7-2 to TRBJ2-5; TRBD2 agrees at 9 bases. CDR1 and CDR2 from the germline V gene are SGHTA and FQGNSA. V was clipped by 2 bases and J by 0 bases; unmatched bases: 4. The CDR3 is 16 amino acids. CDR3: CASSLLSGGNQETQYF. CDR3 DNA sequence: TGTGCCAGCAGCTTACTCAGCGGGGGGAACCAAGAGACCCAGTACTTC.

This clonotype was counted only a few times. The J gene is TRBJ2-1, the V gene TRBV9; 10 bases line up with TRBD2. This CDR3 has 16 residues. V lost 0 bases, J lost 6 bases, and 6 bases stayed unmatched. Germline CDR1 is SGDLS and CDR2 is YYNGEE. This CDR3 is CASSVVSLAGANEQFF. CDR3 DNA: TGTGCCAGCAGCGTAGTGTCCCTAGCGGGAGCCAATGAGCAGTTCTTC.

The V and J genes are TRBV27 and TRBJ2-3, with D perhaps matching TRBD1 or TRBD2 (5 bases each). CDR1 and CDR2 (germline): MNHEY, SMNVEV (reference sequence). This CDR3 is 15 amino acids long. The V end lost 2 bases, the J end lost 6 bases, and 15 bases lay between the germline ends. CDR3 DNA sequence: TGTGCCAGCAGTTTAAAGGGGTGGAGGAAGGATACGCAGTATTTT. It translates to CASSLKGWRKDTQYF.

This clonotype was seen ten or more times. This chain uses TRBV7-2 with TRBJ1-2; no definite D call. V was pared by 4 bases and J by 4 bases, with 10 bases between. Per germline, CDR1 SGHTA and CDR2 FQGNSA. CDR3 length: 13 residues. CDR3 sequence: CASSSTSIYGYTF. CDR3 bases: TGTGCCAGCAGCTCAACCTCCATCTATGGCTACACCTTC. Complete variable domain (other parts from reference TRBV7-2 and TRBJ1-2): GAGVSQSPSNKVTEKGKDVELRCDPISGHTALYWYRQSLGQGLEFLIYFQGNSAPDKSGLPSDRFSAERTGGSVSTLTIQRTQQEDSAVYLCASSSTSIYGYTFGSGTRLTVV.

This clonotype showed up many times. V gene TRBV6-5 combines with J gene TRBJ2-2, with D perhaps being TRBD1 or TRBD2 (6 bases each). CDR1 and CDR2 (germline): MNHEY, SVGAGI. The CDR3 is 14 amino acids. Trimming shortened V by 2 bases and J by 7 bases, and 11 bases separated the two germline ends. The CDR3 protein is CASSYGGGSGELFF. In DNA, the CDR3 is TGTGCCAGCAGTTACGGAGGGGGAAGCGGGGAGCTGTTTTTT.

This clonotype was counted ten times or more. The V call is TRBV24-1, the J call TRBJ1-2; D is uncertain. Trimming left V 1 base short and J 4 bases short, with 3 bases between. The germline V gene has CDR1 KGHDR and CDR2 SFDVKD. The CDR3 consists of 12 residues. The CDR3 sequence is CATSDFGYGYTF. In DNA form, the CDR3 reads TGTGCCACCAGTGATTTTGGCTATGGCTACACCTTC.

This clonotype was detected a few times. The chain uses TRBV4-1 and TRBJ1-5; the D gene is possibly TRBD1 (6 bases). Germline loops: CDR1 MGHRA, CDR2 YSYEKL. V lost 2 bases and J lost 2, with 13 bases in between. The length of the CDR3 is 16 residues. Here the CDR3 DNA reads TGCGCCAGCAGCCAAAGCCCAGGGGATGGCAATCAGCCCCAGCATTTT. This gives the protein CASSQSPGDGNQPQHF.

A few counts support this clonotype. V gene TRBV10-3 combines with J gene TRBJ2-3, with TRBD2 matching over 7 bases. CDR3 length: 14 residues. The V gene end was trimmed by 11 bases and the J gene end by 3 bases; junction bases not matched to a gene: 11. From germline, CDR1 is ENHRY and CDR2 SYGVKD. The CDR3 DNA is TGTGCCCTACGAGCTAGCGGAGTGACAGATACGCAGTATTTT. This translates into CALRASGVTDTQYF.

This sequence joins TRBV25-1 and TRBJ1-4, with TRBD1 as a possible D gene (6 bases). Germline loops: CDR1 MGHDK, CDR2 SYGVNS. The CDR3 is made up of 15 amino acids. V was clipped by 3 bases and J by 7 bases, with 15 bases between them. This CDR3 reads CASSDGGRGSEKLFF. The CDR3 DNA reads TGTGCCAGCAGTGATGGGGGCAGGGGTAGTGAAAAACTGTTTTTT.

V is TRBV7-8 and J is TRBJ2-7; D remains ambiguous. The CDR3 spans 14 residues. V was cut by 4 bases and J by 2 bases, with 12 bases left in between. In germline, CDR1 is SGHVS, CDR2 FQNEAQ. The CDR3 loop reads CASSSDLGPYEQYF. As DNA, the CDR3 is TGTGCCAGCAGCTCGGACCTGGGCCCCTACGAGCAGTACTTC.

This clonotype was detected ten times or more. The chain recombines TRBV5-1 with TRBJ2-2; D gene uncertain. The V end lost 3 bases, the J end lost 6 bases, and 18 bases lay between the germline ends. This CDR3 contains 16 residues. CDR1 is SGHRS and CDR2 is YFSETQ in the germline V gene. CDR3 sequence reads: CASSWSGVSISGELFF. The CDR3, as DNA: TGCGCCAGCAGCTGGAGTGGGGTCTCTATCTCCGGGGAGCTGTTTTTT.

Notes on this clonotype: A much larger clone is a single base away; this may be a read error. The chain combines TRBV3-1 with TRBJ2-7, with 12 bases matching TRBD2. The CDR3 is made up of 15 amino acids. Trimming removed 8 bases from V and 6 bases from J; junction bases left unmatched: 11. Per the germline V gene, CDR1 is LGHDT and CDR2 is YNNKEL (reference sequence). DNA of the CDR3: TGTGCCAGCGGGACCGCTAGCGGGGGGGCTCGCGAGCAGTACTTC. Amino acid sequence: CASGTASGGAREQYF.

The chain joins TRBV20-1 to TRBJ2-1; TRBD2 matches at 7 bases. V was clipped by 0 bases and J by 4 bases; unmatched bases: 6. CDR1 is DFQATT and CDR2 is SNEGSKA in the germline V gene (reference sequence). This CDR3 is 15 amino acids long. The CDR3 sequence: CSARDLAGEYNEQFF. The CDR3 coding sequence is TGCAGTGCTAGAGATCTCGCGGGGGAGTACAATGAGCAGTTCTTC.

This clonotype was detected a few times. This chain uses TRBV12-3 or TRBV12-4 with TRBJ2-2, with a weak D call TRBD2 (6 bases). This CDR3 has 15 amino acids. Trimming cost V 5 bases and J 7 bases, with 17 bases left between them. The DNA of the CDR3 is TGTGCCAGCAGTCTGACTAGAATGGCGGGCGGGGAGCTGTTTTTT. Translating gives CASSLTRMAGGELFF.

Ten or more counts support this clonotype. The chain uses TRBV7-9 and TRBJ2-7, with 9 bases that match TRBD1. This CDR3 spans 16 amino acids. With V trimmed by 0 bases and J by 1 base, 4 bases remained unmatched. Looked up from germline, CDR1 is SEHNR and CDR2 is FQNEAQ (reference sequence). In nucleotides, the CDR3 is TGTGCCAGCAGCTTAGCCCCGGGACAGGGTTCCTACGAGCAGTACTTC. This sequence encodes CASSLAPGQGSYEQYF.

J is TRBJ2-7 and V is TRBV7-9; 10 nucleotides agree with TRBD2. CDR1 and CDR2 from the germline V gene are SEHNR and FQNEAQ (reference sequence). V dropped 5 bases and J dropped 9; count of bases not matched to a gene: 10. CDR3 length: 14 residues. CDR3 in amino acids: CASSPGLADLGQYF. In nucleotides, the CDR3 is TGTGCCAGCAGCCCCGGACTAGCGGATTTGGGGCAGTACTTC.

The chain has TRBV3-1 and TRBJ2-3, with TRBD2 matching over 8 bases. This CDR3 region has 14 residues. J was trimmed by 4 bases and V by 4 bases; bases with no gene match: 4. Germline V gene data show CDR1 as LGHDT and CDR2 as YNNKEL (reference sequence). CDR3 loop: CASSPGLDADTQYF. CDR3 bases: TGTGCCAGCAGCCCGGGACTAGACGCAGATACGCAGTATTTT.